This is a list of T cell receptor beta chains from one sample in a study of control samples from healthy donors and cancer patients. Only in-frame clones appear in the TCRdb table, and some are missing; sequencing was by immunoSEQ multiplex PCR. The sample carries roughly 120,000 clones, about 89% recorded once. Sequencing was done on a sample of blood. The receptors were gathered from a woman aged 45-65 years in good health. The CDR3 runs from the conserved cysteine through the conserved F or W.

j_call: TRBJ2-7
v_call: TRBV20-1
cdr3_length: 12
cdr3_aa: CSASPTIYEQYF

j_call: TRBJ1-2
v_call: TRBV19
cdr3_length: 14
cdr3_aa: CASSIAGIIYGYTF

j_call: TRBJ1-4
v_call: TRBV4-1
cdr3_length: 15
cdr3_aa: CASSQEGWANEKLFF

j_call: TRBJ1-2
v_call: TRBV7-9
cdr3_length: 14
cdr3_aa: CASSLAGPGYGYTF

j_call: TRBJ1-1
v_call: TRBV7-2
cdr3_length: 15
cdr3_aa: CASSLGGGRGIEAFF

j_call: TRBJ1-1
v_call: TRBV11-2
cdr3_length: 15
cdr3_aa: CASSLVVPLNTEAFF

j_call: TRBJ1-3
v_call: TRBV11-2
cdr3_length: 12
cdr3_aa: CASSLGMSTIYF

j_call: TRBJ2-2
v_call: TRBV19
cdr3_length: 16
cdr3_aa: CASSRTRTFSTGELFF

j_call: TRBJ2-2
v_call: TRBV11-2
cdr3_length: 16
cdr3_aa: CASSLGLAASTGELFF

j_call: TRBJ2-3
v_call: TRBV4-3
cdr3_length: 17
cdr3_aa: CASSHPPGQVRTDTQYF

j_call: TRBJ1-2
v_call: TRBV20-1
cdr3_length: 10
cdr3_aa: CSASQFGYTF

j_call: TRBJ2-1
v_call: TRBV6-5
cdr3_length: 12
cdr3_aa: CASSYSGVEQFF

j_call: TRBJ1-6
v_call: TRBV3-1/TRBV3-2
cdr3_length: 15
cdr3_aa: CASSPLTPPNSPLHF

j_call: TRBJ2-7
v_call: TRBV5-4
cdr3_length: 13
cdr3_aa: CASRAGQRYEQYF

j_call: TRBJ2-3
v_call: TRBV12-3/TRBV12-4
cdr3_length: 12
cdr3_aa: CASSTLTDTQYF

j_call: TRBJ1-1
v_call: TRBV15
cdr3_length: 14
cdr3_aa: CATKTGGLNTEAFF